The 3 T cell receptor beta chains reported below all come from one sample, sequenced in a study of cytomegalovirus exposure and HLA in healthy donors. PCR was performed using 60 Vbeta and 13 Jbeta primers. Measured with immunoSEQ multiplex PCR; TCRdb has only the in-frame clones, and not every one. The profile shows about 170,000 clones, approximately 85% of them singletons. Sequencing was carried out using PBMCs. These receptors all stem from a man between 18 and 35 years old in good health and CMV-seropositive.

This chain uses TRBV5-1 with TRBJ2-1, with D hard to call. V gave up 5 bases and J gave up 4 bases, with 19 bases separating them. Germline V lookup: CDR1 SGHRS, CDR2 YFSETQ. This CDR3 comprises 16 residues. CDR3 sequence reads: CASRHGSVGSYNEQFF. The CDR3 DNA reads TGCGCCAGCAGACATGGCAGCGTGGGTTCGTACAATGAGCAGTTCTTC.

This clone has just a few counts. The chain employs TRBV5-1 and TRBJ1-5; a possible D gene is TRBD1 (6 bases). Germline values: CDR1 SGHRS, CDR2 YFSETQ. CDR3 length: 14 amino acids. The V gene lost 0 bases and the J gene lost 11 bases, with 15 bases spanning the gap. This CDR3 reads CASSLGTVDGSQHF. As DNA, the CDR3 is TGCGCCAGCAGCTTGGGGACAGTGGATGGGTCCCAGCATTTT.

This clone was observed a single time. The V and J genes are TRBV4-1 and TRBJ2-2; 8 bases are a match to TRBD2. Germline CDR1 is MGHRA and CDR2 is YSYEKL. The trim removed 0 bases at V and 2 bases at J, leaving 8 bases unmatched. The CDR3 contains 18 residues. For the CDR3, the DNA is TGCGCCAGCAGCCAAGAAGCCAGCGGGGGCCGTAACACCGGGGAGCTGTTTTTT. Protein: CASSQEASGGRNTGELFF.